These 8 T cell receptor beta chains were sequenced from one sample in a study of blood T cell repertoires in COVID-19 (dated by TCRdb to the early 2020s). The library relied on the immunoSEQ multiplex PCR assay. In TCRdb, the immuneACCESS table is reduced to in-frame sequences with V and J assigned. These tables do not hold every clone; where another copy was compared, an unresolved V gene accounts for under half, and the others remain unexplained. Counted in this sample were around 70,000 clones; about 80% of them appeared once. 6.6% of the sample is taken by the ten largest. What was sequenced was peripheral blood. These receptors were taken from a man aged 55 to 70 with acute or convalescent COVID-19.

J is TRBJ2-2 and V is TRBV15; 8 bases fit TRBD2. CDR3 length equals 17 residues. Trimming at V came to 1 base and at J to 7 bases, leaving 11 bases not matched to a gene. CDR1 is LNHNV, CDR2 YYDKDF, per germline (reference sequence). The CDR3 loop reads CATSRGLTSAEVGELFF. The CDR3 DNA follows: TGTGCCACCAGCAGAGGCCTGACTAGCGCGGAGGTCGGGGAGCTGTTTTTT.

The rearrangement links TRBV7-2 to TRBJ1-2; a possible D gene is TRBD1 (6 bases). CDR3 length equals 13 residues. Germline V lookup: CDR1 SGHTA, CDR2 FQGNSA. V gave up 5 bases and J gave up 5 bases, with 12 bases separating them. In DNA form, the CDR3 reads TGTGCCAGCAGCATCCGGGACATTTATGGCTACACCTTC. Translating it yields CASSIRDIYGYTF.

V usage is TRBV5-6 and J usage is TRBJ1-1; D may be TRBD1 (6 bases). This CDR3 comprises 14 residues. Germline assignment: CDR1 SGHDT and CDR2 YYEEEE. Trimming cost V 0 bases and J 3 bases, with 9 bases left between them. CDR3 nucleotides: TGTGCCAGCAGCTTGGTGGGACAATACACTGAAGCTTTCTTT. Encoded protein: CASSLVGQYTEAFF.

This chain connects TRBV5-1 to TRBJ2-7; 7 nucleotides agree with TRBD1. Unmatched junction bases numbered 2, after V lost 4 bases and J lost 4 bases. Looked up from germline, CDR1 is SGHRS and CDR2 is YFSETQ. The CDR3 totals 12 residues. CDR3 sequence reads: CASSPDRYEQYF. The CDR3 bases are TGCGCCAGCAGCCCGGACAGGTACGAGCAGTACTTC.

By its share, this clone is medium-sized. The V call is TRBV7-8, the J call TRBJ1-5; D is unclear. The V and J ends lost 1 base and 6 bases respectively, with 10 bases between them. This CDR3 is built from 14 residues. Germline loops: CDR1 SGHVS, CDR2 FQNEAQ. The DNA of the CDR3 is TGTGCCAGCAGCTTAGAACCTCTAGGTCAGCCCCAGCATTTT. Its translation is CASSLEPLGQPQHF.

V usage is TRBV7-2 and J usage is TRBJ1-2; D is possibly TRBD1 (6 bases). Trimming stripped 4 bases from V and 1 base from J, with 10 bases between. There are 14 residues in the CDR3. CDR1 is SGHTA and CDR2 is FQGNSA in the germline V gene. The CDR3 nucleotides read TGTGCCAGCAGCTCCGAACAGGGTAACTATGGCTACACCTTC. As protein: CASSSEQGNYGYTF. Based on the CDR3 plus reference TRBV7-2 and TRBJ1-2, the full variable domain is GAGVSQSPSNKVTEKGKDVELRCDPISGHTALYWYRQSLGQGLEFLIYFQGNSAPDKSGLPSDRFSAERTGGSVSTLTIQRTQQEDSAVYLCASSSEQGNYGYTFGSGTRLTVV.

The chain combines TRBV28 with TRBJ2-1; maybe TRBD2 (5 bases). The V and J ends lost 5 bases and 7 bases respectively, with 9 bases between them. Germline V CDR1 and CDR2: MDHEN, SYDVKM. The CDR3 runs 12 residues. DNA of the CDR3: TGTGCCAGCAGTCTACTAGTGAATGAGCAGTTCTTC. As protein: CASSLLVNEQFF.

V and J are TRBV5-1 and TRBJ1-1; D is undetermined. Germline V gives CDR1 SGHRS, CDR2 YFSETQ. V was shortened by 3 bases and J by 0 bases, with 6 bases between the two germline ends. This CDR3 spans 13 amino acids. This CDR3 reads CASSSSLNTEAFF. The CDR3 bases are TGCGCCAGCAGCTCGAGCTTGAACACTGAAGCTTTCTTT. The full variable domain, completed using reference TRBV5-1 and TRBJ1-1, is KAGVTQTPRYLIKTRGQQVTLSCSPISGHRSVSWYQQTPGQGLQFLFEYFSETQRNKGNFPGRFSGRQFSNSRSEMNVSTLELGDSALYLCASSSSLNTEAFFGQGTRLTVV.